These T cell receptor beta chains were read from a single sample in a study of blood T cell repertoires in COVID-19. Using immunoSEQ multiplex PCR, the repertoire was profiled, and TCRdb retains in-frame clones only, with some absent. The sample yields about 380,000 clones, 70% to 90% seen once. The sequenced sample consisted of PBMCs or T cells enriched from blood (not recorded which). These receptors originate from a young woman who had recovered from COVID-19. The conserved cysteine and the conserved F or W are not part of the CDR3 here. The D gene is left open where the match is weak.

length,V,D,CDR3
12,TRBV6-5,NA,ASTFGGGNSPLH
12,TRBV3-1/TRBV3-2,NA,ASVPGEQAYEQY
11,TRBV29-1,TRBD1,SVGTGEATEAF
11,TRBV11-2,NA,ASSLVSGPEAF
16,TRBV4-3,TRBD1,ASSPGLTGTVSGNTIY
11,TRBV12-3/TRBV12-4,TRBD1,ASSPTGLESYT
13,TRBV4-2,NA,ASSQGAISNQPQH
13,TRBV7-6,NA,ASTLLGGFNEKLF
12,TRBV6-5,NA,ASSYSTGRGGYT
15,TRBV28,TRBD2,ASRRRLAGGPYNEQF